The 29 T cell receptor beta chains reported below all come from one sample, sequenced in a study of blood T cell repertoires in COVID-19. Produced via immunoSEQ multiplex PCR; TCRdb's table is partial and in-frame only. The repertoire holds about 170,000 clones, with around four fifths as singletons. The sequenced material came from PBMCs or T cells enriched from blood (not recorded which). The receptors originated from a woman aged 45-65 years who had recovered from COVID-19.

This clone came up a few times. CDR3: CASSLGGAYGYTF. The CDR3 nucleotides are TGTGCCAGCAGTTTAGGGGGAGCCTATGGCTACACCTTC. V and J are TRBV12-3 or TRBV12-4 and TRBJ1-2, with D uncertain. The CDR3 runs to 13 residues. V lost 1 base and J 4 bases, leaving 7 bases between the germline ends.

The rearrangement joins TRBV4-3 to TRBJ2-3; D not resolved. Trimming removed 1 base at V and 0 bases at J, with 11 bases between. Germline V CDR1 and CDR2: LGHNA, YSLEER. CDR3 length: 16 residues. The CDR3 nucleotides read TGCGCCAGCAGCCAAGTGAGCACAGCTAGCACAGATACGCAGTATTTT. Its protein product is CASSQVSTASTDTQYF.

The rearrangement links TRBV4-3 to TRBJ1-3; weak D call: TRBD1 (5 bases). V lost 1 base and J lost 6, with 13 bases in between. Germline CDR1 is LGHNA and CDR2 is YSLEER. The CDR3 runs 15 residues. In DNA, the CDR3 is TGCGCCAGCAGCCAAGCCCCGGGGGGATCAAACACCATATATTTT. This sequence encodes CASSQAPGGSNTIYF.

The chain combines TRBV12-2 with TRBJ2-3; TRBD2 is the table's D call and was not checked against the DNA. TRBV12-2 is deemed a pseudogene. This CDR3 spans 17 amino acids. The CDR3 DNA is TGTGCAAGTCGCTTAAATCGAGGGACTTCTCTCACAGATACGCAGTATTTT. Amino acids: CASRLNRGTSLTDTQYF.

The chain links TRBV19 to TRBJ1-2; TRBD1 aligns across 8 bases. Germline lookup yields CDR1 LNHDA and CDR2 SQIVND (reference sequence). The J segment lost 8 bases and the V segment lost 2 bases, leaving 7 bases of the junction unmatched. The CDR3 is made up of 14 amino acids. The CDR3 sequence is CASSINYRGNGYTF. The CDR3, as DNA: TGTGCCAGTAGTATAAACTACAGGGGGAACGGCTACACCTTC.

J is TRBJ2-7 and V is TRBV18, with TRBD1 as a possible D gene (6 bases). CDR1 and CDR2 (germline): KGHSH, LQKENI. Trimming took off 0 bases at V and 6 bases at J, with 9 bases between the two ends. The CDR3 contains 13 residues. CDR3 sequence (DNA): TGTGCCAGCTCACCACCAGGGGGATCCGAGCAGTACGTC. This gives the protein CASSPPGGSEQYV.

The chain joins TRBV28 to TRBJ2-7; D perhaps matches TRBD1 (6 bases). The germline V and J ends were trimmed by 10 bases and 6 bases, with 16 bases remaining between them. There are 12 residues in the CDR3. CDR1 and CDR2 from the germline V gene are MDHEN and SYDVKM. CDR3 loop: CATWTAPGEQYV. For the CDR3, the DNA is TGTGCCACCTGGACAGCCCCTGGCGAGCAGTACGTC.

V and J are TRBV19 and TRBJ1-2; maybe TRBD1 (5 bases). This CDR3 has 15 residues. CDR1 and CDR2 (germline): LNHDA, SQIVND (reference sequence). V was shortened by 7 bases and J by 8 bases, with 23 bases between the two germline ends. This CDR3 is CASIKAPMDNQGYTF. The DNA of the CDR3 is TGTGCCAGTATCAAAGCCCCTATGGACAATCAAGGCTACACCTTC.

J is TRBJ1-1 and V is TRBV18, with 9 bases fitting TRBD1. Germline CDR1 is KGHSH and CDR2 is LQKENI. The CDR3 sequence is 13 residues long. Losses at the gene ends were 4 bases for V and 11 bases for J; bases not matched to a gene: 8. Written as DNA, the CDR3 is TGTGCCAGCTCACTGGGACAGGGTAATAACGCTTTCTTT. It is translated as CASSLGQGNNAFF.

The V gene is TRBV28, the J gene TRBJ1-2; TRBD1 agrees at 9 bases. This CDR3 contains 15 residues. J lost 7 bases, V lost 5 bases, and 11 bases had no gene match. The germline gives CDR1 MDHEN, CDR2 SYDVKM. This CDR3 reads CASSRSQGASGGYTF. CDR3 coding DNA: TGTGCCAGCAGTCGTTCACAGGGGGCTTCCGGTGGCTACACCTTC.

This clone was detected only once. V is TRBV30 and J is TRBJ1-2; D is possibly TRBD1 (5 bases). CDR1 and CDR2 (germline): GTSNPN, SVGIG (reference sequence). The CDR3 contains 12 residues. The germline V and J ends were trimmed by 1 base and 7 bases, with 10 bases remaining between them. The CDR3 sequence: CAWSAGYGGYTF. Written as DNA, the CDR3 is TGTGCCTGGAGTGCAGGGTACGGTGGCTACACCTTC.

The gene calls are TRBV7-2 and TRBJ2-1; 7 bases match TRBD2. Germline V gene lookup returns CDR1 SGHTA and CDR2 FQGNSA. Trimming removed 1 base from V and 5 bases from J; junction bases left unmatched: 5. This CDR3 region has 15 residues. The CDR3 sequence: CASSLVGLADNEQFF. The CDR3 nucleotides are TGTGCCAGCAGCTTAGTAGGGCTAGCGGACAATGAGCAGTTCTTC.

CDR3 residues: CASSSSGRTNEQFF. The CDR3 bases are TGCGCCAGCAGCTCTAGCGGGAGGACCAATGAGCAGTTCTTC. The gene calls are TRBV5-1 and TRBJ2-1; TRBD2 matches 11 bases. Germline CDR1 SGHRS, CDR2 YFSETQ. V lost 3 bases and J lost 6; bases outside the gene matches: 2. CDR3 length: 14 residues.

The genes are TRBV28 and TRBJ2-1; 11 bases fit TRBD1. In germline, CDR1 is MDHEN, CDR2 SYDVKM. V shed 10 bases, J shed 5 bases, and the junction held 4 bases outside the gene matches. This CDR3 spans 13 amino acids. CDR3 loop: CATGTGGDNEQFF. The CDR3 nucleotides are TGTGCCACTGGGACAGGGGGGGACAATGAGCAGTTCTTC.

J is TRBJ2-3 and V is TRBV11-2; a possible D gene is TRBD1 (6 bases). The germline V gene has CDR1 SGHAT and CDR2 FQNNGV. V was cut by 1 base and J by 2 bases, with 16 bases left in between. The CDR3 runs 17 residues. This chain's CDR3 is CASSLVGYGTTTDTQYF. The CDR3 DNA reads as TGTGCCAGCAGCTTAGTGGGCTACGGGACAACCACAGATACGCAGTATTTT. Variable domain in full (rest from reference TRBV11-2 and TRBJ2-3): EAGVAQSPRYKIIEKRQSVAFWCNPISGHATLYWYQQILGQGPKLLIQFQNNGVVDDSQLPKDRFSAERLKGVDSTLKIQPAKLEDSAVYLCASSLVGYGTTTDTQYFGPGTRLTVL.

The chain joins TRBV14 to TRBJ1-1; D is unclear. In germline, CDR1 is SGHDN, CDR2 FVKESK. There are 13 residues in the CDR3. The ends were cut back, 6 bases at V and 0 bases at J, with 8 bases in the middle. CDR3 loop: CASRRGLNTEAFF. In nucleotides, the CDR3 is TGTGCCAGCAGGCGGGGTTTGAACACTGAAGCTTTCTTT.

The gene calls are TRBV7-2 and TRBJ2-1, with D perhaps matching TRBD2 (6 bases). The CDR3 is 14 amino acids. Germline CDR1 is SGHTA and CDR2 is FQGNSA. With 8 bases removed from V and 4 bases from J, the gap between germline ends came to 15 bases. CDR3 amino acids: CASGRSGPYNEQFF. CDR3 DNA sequence: TGTGCCAGCGGGCGTAGCGGTCCTTACAATGAGCAGTTCTTC. Variable domain in full (rest from reference TRBV7-2 and TRBJ2-1): GAGVSQSPSNKVTEKGKDVELRCDPISGHTALYWYRQSLGQGLEFLIYFQGNSAPDKSGLPSDRFSAERTGGSVSTLTIQRTQQEDSAVYLCASGRSGPYNEQFFGPGTRLTVL.

The chain employs TRBV28 and TRBJ2-1, with TRBD1 identical over 11 bases. The germline gives CDR1 MDHEN, CDR2 SYDVKM. V was pared by 7 bases and J by 1 base, with 6 bases of the junction left unmatched. The CDR3 is 16 residues long. CDR3 in amino acids: CASKGQGGLSYNEQFF. Here the CDR3 DNA reads TGTGCCAGCAAGGGACAGGGGGGACTATCCTACAATGAGCAGTTCTTC.

This clone has only a few counts. This chain joins TRBV3-1 (or the pseudogene TRBV3-2) and TRBJ1-2; TRBD1 aligns across 7 bases. CDR3 size: 12 residues. V lost 7 bases and J lost 8; bases outside the gene matches: 7. Per germline, CDR1 LGHDT and CDR2 YNNKEL (reference sequence). Here the CDR3 DNA reads TGTGCCAGCAACAGGGGAGGCGGAGGCTACACCTTC. The encoded protein is CASNRGGGGYTF.

The chain combines TRBV30 with TRBJ2-3; D uncertain. Looked up from germline, CDR1 is GTSNPN and CDR2 is SVGIG (reference sequence). Trimming took off 4 bases at V and 2 bases at J, with 13 bases between the two ends. The CDR3 is 14 amino acids. In nucleotides, the CDR3 is TGTGCCTGGAAGCGCGAGATCTTCACAGATACGCAGTATTTT. It codes for CAWKREIFTDTQYF.

This clone has only one observation. V and J are TRBV6-5 and TRBJ1-2; D possibly corresponds to TRBD1 (6 bases). Trimming took off 5 bases at V and 8 bases at J, with 15 bases between the two ends. Germline loops: CDR1 MNHEY, CDR2 SVGAGI. The CDR3 length is 13 residues. CDR3 sequence reads: CASSPQGLGGYTF. DNA of the CDR3: TGTGCCAGCAGTCCCCAGGGGCTGGGAGGCTACACCTTC.

The CDR3 DNA reads TGCAGCGTTGATCTGCAGGGGGAAGGGCGAGGGCAGTTCTTC. Its protein product is CSVDLQGEGRGQFF. V is TRBV29-1 and J is TRBJ2-1; TRBD1 matches 7 bases. This CDR3 has 14 amino acids. The germline CDR1 and CDR2 sequences are SQVTM and ANQGSEA. V was pared by 3 bases and J by 12 bases, with 14 bases of the junction left unmatched.

With regard to this clone: The junction shows a germline mismatch at one end, possibly a read error. The chain combines TRBV7-9 with TRBJ2-1, with D perhaps matching TRBD2 (5 bases). This CDR3 is built from 14 residues. The germline CDR1 and CDR2 sequences are SEHNR and FQNEAQ (reference sequence). CDR3 sequence reads: CASSLRERYNEQFF. DNA for the CDR3: TGTGCCAGCAGCTTAAGGGAGCGGTACAATGAACAGTTCTTC.

The sample holds one count of this clone. The CDR3 region is CASSLRTGAYGYTF. DNA for the CDR3: TGTGCCAGCAGTCTACGGACAGGGGCCTATGGCTACACCTTC. This chain connects TRBV27 to TRBJ1-2; 9 nucleotides align to TRBD1. Germline-derived CDR1 and CDR2 are MNHEY and SMNVEV (reference sequence). With V trimmed by 5 bases and J by 4 bases, 5 bases remained unmatched. The CDR3 has 14 amino acids.

J is TRBJ2-2 and V is TRBV7-2; 8 bases line up with TRBD2. Germline values: CDR1 SGHTA, CDR2 FQGNSA. The CDR3 sequence is 18 residues long. J gave up 2 bases and V 0 bases, and 8 bases lay outside the gene matches. The CDR3, as DNA: TGTGCCAGCAGCTTAGCATTAGGTACTAGCGGAAACACCGGGGAGCTGTTTTTT. It translates to CASSLALGTSGNTGELFF.

V gene TRBV4-1 combines with J gene TRBJ1-2; D is perhaps TRBD1 (5 bases). The CDR3 contains 16 residues. Germline loops: CDR1 MGHRA, CDR2 YSYEKL. The ends were cut back, 4 bases at V and 7 bases at J, with 22 bases in the middle. The DNA of the CDR3 is TGCGCCAGCAGCCCCAGGGTGGCTGGGGCCATCGGTGGCTACACCTTC. It codes for CASSPRVAGAIGGYTF.

This clone was counted ten times or more. The chain links TRBV19 to TRBJ1-2; 9 bases agree with TRBD1. Germline V gene data show CDR1 as LNHDA and CDR2 as SQIVND (reference sequence). The CDR3 is made up of 15 amino acids. The V gene end was trimmed by 7 bases and the J gene end by 1 base; junction bases not matched to a gene: 7. As DNA, the CDR3 is TGTGCCAGTATAGGCCAGGACAGGGGTAACTATGGCTACACCTTC. Translation: CASIGQDRGNYGYTF.

The chain uses TRBV5-1 and TRBJ1-2; D gene unclear. From germline, CDR1 is SGHRS and CDR2 YFSETQ. CDR3 length: 14 amino acids. V lost 4 bases and J lost 4, with 14 bases in between. CDR3 coding DNA: TGCGCCAGCAGCCCCACCGAGGGCGGCTATGGCTACACCTTC. Translation: CASSPTEGGYGYTF.

This clone has a handful of counts. The V gene is TRBV10-3, the J gene TRBJ2-3, with a possible D match to TRBD2 (6 bases). The V gene lost 0 bases and the J gene lost 11 bases, with 15 bases spanning the gap. This CDR3 comprises 14 residues. CDR1 and CDR2 (germline): ENHRY, SYGVKD. The CDR3 coding sequence is TGTGCCATCAGTGAGTCTTCTAGCGCCGCGGGGCAGTATTTT. Translation: CAISESSSAAGQYF.